This T cell receptor (beta chain) was sequenced in a study of blood T cell repertoires in COVID-19. Assay used: immunoSEQ multiplex PCR; TCRdb lists only in-frame clones, some missing. The sample lists 150,000 to 200,000 clones, 94% occurring once. This clone was counted a single time. The sample was peripheral blood. The sequence came from a man aged 25 to 40 with COVID-19, enrolled during active disease.

CDR3 region: CASSSGQGAFHEQYF. Written as DNA, the CDR3 is TGTGCCAGCAGCTCCGGACAGGGTGCCTTCCACGAGCAGTACTTC. The chain joins TRBV7-9 to TRBJ2-7; 8 bases align to TRBD1. The CDR3 extends over 15 amino acids. V dropped 4 bases and J dropped 5; count of bases not matched to a gene: 10. CDR1 SEHNR and CDR2 FQNEAQ come from the germline V gene (reference sequence).